This T cell receptor (beta chain) was identified during a study of CD8+ T cells in alopecia areata. Study context: Those receiving the skin were roughly 7-10-week-old female C3H/HeJ mice, whose grafts came from 6-12-month-old C3H/HeJ donors with spontaneous alopecia. General study points: It was lesional scalp, especially alopecia totalis/universalis, that showed higher clonality than normal scalp. Patients shared TCRs less clearly than mice did, possibly owing to HLA. Scalp samples also contribute reads from the resident alphabeta T cells found in normal skin.

This clone was recorded a few times. Its matching antigen is unknown. The genes are named according to mouse. The read ends 4 residues shy of where the CDR3 ends; the end is completed using the germline J gene. Distinct nucleotide sequences in the sample also encode this CDR3. Separation of pooled cutaneous lymph node cells was by sorting with CD4, CD8alpha, NKG2D, NKG2ACE and other markers. J gave up 1 base and V 2 bases, and 0 bases lay outside the gene matches. CDR3 length: 14 amino acids. Germline V gives CDR1 FNHDT, CDR2 SITEND (reference sequence). Extracted RNA was reverse transcribed into cDNA, the sequencing template. Clones were sequenced by immunoSEQ multiplex PCR, and TCRdb holds only the in-frame ones, with some missing. The sample is made up of 200,000 to 300,000 clones, none counted only once.

The TCR comes from a C3H/HeJ mouse with alopecia areata. Mouse strain MHC haplotype: H2-k. This chain links TRBV19 with TRBJ2-1; 7 bases are shared with TRBD2. The sample was CD4+ T cells sorted from a lymph node. The DNA read from the CDR3 is TGTGCCAGCAGTATGACTGGGAACTATGCT. This translates into CASSMTGNYA. The whole CDR3 protein is CASSMTGNYAEQFF.